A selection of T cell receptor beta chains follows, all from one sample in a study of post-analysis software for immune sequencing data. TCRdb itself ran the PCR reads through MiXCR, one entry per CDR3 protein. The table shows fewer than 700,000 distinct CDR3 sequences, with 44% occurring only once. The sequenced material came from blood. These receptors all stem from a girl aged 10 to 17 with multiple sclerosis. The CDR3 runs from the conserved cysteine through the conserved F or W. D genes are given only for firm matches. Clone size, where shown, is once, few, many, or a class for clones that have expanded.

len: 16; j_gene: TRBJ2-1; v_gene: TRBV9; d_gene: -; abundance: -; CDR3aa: CASSVAPSAVGNEQFF; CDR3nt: TGTGCCAGCAGCGTAGCCCCTAGCGCCGTGGGCAATGAGCAGTTCTTC
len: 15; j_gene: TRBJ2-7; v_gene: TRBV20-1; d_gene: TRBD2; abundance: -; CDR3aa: CSANKLAGESYEQYF; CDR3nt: TGCAGTGCGAACAAGTTAGCGGGCGAGTCCTACGAGCAGTACTTC
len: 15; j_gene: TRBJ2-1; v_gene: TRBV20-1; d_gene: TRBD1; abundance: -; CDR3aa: CSARLGQGVYNEQFF; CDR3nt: TGCAGTGCTAGACTGGGACAGGGGGTTTACAATGAGCAGTTCTTC
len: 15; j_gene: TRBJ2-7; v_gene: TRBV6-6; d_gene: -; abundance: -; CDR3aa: CASRMLTEPHFEQYF; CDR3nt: TGTGCCAGCAGAATGTTGACAGAGCCCCATTTCGAGCAGTACTTC
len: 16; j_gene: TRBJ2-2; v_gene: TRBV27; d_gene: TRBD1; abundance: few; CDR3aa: CASSPTGVEQTGELFF; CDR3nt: TGTGCCAGCAGTCCGACAGGGGTTGAACAAACCGGGGAGCTGTTTTTT
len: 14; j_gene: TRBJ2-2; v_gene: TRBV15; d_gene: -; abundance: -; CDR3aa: CATSRTSAGGELFF; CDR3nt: TGTGCCACCAGCAGAACGTCGGCAGGCGGGGAGCTGTTTTTT
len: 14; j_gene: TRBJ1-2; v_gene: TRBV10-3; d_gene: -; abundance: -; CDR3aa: CAIRGGPANYGYTF; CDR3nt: TGTGCCATCAGGGGGGGCCCCGCTAACTATGGCTACACCTTC
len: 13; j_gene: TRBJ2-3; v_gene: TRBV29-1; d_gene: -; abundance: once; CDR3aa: CSGGTVLTDTQYF; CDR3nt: TGCAGCGGCGGGACAGTCCTTACAGATACGCAGTATTTT
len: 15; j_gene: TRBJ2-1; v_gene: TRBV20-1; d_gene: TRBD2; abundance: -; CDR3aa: CSARGQRESYNEQFF; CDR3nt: TGCAGTGCTAGAGGCCAGCGGGAGTCCTACAATGAGCAGTTCTTC
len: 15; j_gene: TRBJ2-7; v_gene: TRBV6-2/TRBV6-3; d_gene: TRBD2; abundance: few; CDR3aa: CASSSWTSGVYEQYF; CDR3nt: TGTGCCAGCAGCTCATGGACTAGCGGGGTCTACGAGCAGTACTTC
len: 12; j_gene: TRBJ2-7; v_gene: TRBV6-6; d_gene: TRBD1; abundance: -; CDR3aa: CASSQTGSEQYF; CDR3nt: TGTGCCAGCAGCCAGACAGGGAGCGAGCAGTACTTC
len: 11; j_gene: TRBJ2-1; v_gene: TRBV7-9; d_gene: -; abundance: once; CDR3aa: CASREMDEQFF; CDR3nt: TGTGCCAGCAGAGAAATGGATGAGCAGTTCTTC
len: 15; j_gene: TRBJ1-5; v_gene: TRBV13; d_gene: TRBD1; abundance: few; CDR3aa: CASSATGEPNQPQHF; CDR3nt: TGTGCCAGCAGCGCGACAGGGGAACCTAATCAGCCCCAGCATTTT
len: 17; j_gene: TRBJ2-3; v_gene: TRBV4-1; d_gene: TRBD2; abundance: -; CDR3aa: CASALRPLAGSQDTQYF; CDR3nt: TGCGCCAGCGCTCTCAGACCGCTAGCGGGCTCCCAAGATACGCAGTATTTT
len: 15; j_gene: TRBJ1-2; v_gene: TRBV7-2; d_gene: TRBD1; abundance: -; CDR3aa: CASSPRSRDRLGYTF; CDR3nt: TGTGCCAGCAGCCCCCGGTCCCGGGACAGGCTTGGCTACACCTTC